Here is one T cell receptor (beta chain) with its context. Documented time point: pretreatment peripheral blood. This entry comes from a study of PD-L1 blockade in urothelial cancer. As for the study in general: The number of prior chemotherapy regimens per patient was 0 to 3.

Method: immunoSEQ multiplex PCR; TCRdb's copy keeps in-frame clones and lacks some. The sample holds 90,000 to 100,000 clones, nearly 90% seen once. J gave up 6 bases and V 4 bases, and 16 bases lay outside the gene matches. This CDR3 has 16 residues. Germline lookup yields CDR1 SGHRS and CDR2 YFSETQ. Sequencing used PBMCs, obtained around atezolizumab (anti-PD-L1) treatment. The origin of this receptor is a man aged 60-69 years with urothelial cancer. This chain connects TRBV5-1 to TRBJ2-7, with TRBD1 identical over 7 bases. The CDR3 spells CASSGDGQVLVSEQYF. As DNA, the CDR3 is TGCGCCAGCAGCGGTGATGGACAGGTCCTGGTTTCCGAGCAGTACTTC.